This T cell receptor (beta chain) was identified during a study of spatial heterogeneity in lung cancer. V lost 1 base, J lost 8 bases, and 8 bases stayed unmatched. The CDR3 is 14 amino acids. Germline assignment: CDR1 DFQATT and CDR2 SNEGSKA (reference sequence). This clonotype was seen many times. TCR cDNA molecules each had a unique molecular identifier. A single record per CDR3 protein comes from TCRdb applying MiXCR to the 5' RACE reads. The table lists approximately 90,000 distinct CDR3 sequences, approximately 8.5% of them singletons. Time point in this sample: sample taken at primary tumor resection. Tumor, nontumor lung or frozen PBMC supplied whole RNA, sequenced without sorting.

The chain links TRBV20-1 to TRBJ2-1; 7 nucleotides agree with TRBD1. This clonotype was sampled from a male donor with early-stage non-small cell lung cancer. The sample here was PBMCs, taken at surgery. DNA of the CDR3: TGCAGTGCTAGAGGCCGCAGGGGGTACTATGAGCAGTTCTTC. This codes for CSARGRRGYYEQFF.